The subject of this entry is one T cell receptor (beta chain). The protocol was immunoSEQ multiplex PCR, while the TCRdb copy is restricted to in-frame clones and leaves out a portion. This sample has around 44,000 clones, with 89% found just once. This sample was taken from a study of OX40 agonist ivuxolimab in advanced cancers. The CDR3 has 11 amino acids. Trimming pared 5 bases from V and 13 bases from J, leaving 14 bases between. Germline CDR1 and CDR2: MNHNS and SASEGT. Specimen: CD4+ or CD8+ T cells sorted from blood, collected in a trial of the OX40 agonist ivuxolimab. The TCR originated in an adult with an advanced solid tumor such as melanoma, head and neck, liver or kidney cancer. The rearrangement joins TRBV6-1 to TRBJ1-2; maybe TRBD1 (6 bases). In nucleotides, the CDR3 is TGTGCCAGCAGTTTAGGACAGATCACCACCTTC. Encoded protein: CASSLGQITTF.